This TCR beta chain was obtained from a study of T cell responses to AZD1222 COVID-19 vaccine. The germline V gene encodes CDR1 WSHSY and CDR2 SAAADI. CDR3 length: 15 amino acids. V lost 2 bases and J lost 5; bases outside the gene matches: 6. Only in-frame clones appear in the TCRdb table, and some are missing; sequencing was by immunoSEQ multiplex PCR. The table shows approximately 110,000 clones, with approximately 89% occurring only once. Points from the study as a whole: No day 14 peak samples; only post-peak repertoires were characterized. Possibly, clonal diversity was underestimated; donors were largely white British and included more females.

In regard to this clone: What it binds is unknown.

This sequence was found in an adult in good health. This material consisted of peripheral blood, taken on day 0 of AZD1222 vaccination. The chain links TRBV10-2 to TRBJ2-3; the match to TRBD1 covers 8 bases. For the CDR3, the DNA is TGCGCCAGCAGTGAGCCAGGGGGCTGGGGAGATACGCAGTATTTT. Translated, it gives CASSEPGGWGDTQYF.